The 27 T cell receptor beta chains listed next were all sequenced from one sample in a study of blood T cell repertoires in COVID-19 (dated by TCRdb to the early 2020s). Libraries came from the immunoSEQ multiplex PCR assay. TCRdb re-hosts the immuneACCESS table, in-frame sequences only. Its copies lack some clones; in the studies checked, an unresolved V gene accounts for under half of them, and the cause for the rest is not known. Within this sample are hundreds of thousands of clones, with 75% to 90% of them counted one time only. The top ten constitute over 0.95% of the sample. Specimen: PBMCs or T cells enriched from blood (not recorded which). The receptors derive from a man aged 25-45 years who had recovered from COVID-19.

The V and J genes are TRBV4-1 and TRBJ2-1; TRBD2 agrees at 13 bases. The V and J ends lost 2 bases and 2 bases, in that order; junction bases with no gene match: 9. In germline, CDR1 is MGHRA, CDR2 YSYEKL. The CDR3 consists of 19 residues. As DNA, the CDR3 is TGCGCCAGCAGCCAACCCGGACTAGCGGGGGAGGTTACCTACAATGAGCAGTTCTTC. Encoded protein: CASSQPGLAGEVTYNEQFF.

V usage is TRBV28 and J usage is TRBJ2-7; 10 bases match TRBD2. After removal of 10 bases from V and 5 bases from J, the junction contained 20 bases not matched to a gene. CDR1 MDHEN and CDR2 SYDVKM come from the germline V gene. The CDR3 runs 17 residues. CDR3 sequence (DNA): TGTGCCACCACCAGGGGCCGTCCGGGACTAGCGTCCGACGAGCAGTACTTC. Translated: CATTRGRPGLASDEQYF.

CDR3 sequence (DNA): TGTGCCAGCAGCGAAAACCTCCTAGCGAGCTCCTACAATGAGCAGTTCTTC. Translation gives CASSENLLASSYNEQFF. The chain combines TRBV9 with TRBJ2-1, with D perhaps TRBD2 (6 bases). Germline lookup yields CDR1 SGDLS and CDR2 YYNGEE. CDR3 length: 17 amino acids. The V end was cut by 3 bases, the J end by 0 bases, with 16 bases between. Complete variable domain (other parts from reference TRBV9 and TRBJ2-1): DSGVTQTPKHLITATGQRVTLRCSPRSGDLSVYWYQQSLDQGLQFLIQYYNGEERAKGNILERFSAQQFPDLHSELNLSSLELGDSALYFCASSENLLASSYNEQFFGPGTRLTVL.

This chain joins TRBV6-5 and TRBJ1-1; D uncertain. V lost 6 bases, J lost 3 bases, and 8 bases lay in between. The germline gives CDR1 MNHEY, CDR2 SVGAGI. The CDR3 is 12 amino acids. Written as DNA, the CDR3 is TGTGCCAGCAGGGGCAGACACACTGAAGCTTTCTTT. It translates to CASRGRHTEAFF.

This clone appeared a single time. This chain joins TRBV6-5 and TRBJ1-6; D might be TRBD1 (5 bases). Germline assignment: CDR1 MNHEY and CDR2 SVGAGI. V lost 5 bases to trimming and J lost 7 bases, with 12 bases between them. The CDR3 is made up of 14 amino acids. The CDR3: CASSLPGGNSPLHF. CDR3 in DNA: TGTGCCAGCAGTCTTCCGGGGGGAAATTCACCCCTCCACTTT.

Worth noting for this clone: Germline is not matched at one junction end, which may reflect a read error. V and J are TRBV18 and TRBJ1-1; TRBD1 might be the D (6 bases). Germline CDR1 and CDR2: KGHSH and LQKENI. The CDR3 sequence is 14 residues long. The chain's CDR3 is CASSPTGLNAEAFF. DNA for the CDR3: TGTGCCAGCTCACCTACAGGGTTGAACGCTGAAGCTTTCTTT. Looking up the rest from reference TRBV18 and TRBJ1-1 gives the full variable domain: NAGVMQNPRHLVRRRGQEARLRCSPMKGHSHVYWYRQLPEEGLKFMVYLQKENIIDESGMPKERFSAEFPKEGPSILRIQQVVRGDSAAYFCASSPTGLNAEAFFGQGTRLTVV.

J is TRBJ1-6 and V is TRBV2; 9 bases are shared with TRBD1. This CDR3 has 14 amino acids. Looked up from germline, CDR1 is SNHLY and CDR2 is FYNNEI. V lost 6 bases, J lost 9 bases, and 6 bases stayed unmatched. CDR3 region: CASSDGTGFSPLHF. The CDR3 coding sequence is TGTGCCAGCAGCGACGGGACAGGGTTTTCACCCCTCCACTTT.

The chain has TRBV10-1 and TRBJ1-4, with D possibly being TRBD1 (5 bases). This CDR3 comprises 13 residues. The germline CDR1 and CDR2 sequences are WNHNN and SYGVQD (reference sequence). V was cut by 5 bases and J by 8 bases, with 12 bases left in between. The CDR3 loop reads CASSLDTKEKLFF. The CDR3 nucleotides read TGCGCCAGCAGTCTGGACACCAAGGAAAAACTGTTTTTT.

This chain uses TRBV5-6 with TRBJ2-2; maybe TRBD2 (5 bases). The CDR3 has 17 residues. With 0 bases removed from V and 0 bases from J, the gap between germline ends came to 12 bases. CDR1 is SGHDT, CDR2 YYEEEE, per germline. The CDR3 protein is CASSLVLGAANTGELFF. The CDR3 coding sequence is TGTGCCAGCAGCTTGGTATTGGGAGCTGCGAACACCGGGGAGCTGTTTTTT.

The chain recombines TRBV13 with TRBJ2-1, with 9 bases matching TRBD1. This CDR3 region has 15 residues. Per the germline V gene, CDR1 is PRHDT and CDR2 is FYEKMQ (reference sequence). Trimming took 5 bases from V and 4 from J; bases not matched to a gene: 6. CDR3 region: CASSRPGQGYNEQFF. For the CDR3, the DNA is TGTGCCAGCAGCAGACCGGGACAGGGTTACAATGAGCAGTTCTTC. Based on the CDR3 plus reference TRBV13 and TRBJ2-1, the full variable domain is AAGVIQSPRHLIKEKRETATLKCYPIPRHDTVYWYQQGPGQDPQFLISFYEKMQSDKGSIPDRFSAQQFSDYHSELNMSSLELGDSALYFCASSRPGQGYNEQFFGPGTRLTVL.

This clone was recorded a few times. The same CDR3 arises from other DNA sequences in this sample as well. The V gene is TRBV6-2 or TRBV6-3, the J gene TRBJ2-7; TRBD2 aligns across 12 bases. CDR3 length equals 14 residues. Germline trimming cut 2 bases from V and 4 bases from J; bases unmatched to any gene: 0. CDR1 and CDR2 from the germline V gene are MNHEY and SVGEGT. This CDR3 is CASSYGTSGYEQYF. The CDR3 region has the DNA TGTGCCAGCAGTTACGGGACTAGCGGGTACGAGCAGTACTTC.

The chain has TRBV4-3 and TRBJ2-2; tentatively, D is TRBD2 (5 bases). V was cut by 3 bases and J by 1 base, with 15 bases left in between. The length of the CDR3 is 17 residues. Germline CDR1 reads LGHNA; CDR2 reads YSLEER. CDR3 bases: TGCGCCAGCAGCCAGGTTCGGCTAGCCGGGAACACCGGGGAGCTGTTTTTT. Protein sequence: CASSQVRLAGNTGELFF.

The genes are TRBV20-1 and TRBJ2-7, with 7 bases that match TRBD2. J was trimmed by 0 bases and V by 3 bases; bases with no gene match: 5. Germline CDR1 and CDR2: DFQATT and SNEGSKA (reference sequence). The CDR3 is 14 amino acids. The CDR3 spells CSASTSASSYEQYF. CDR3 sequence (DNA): TGCAGTGCTAGTACTAGCGCGAGCTCCTACGAGCAGTACTTC.

The DNA for the CDR3 is TGTGCCAGCAGCCAAGGACAGGCACGATCATACACGCAGTATTTT. Translation: CASSQGQARSYTQYF. The chain joins TRBV3-1 (or the pseudogene TRBV3-2) to TRBJ2-3; tentative D call: TRBD1 (6 bases). The V end was cut by 1 base, the J end by 9 bases, with 17 bases between. CDR3 length: 15 residues. Germline V gene data show CDR1 as LGHDT and CDR2 as YNNKEL (reference sequence).

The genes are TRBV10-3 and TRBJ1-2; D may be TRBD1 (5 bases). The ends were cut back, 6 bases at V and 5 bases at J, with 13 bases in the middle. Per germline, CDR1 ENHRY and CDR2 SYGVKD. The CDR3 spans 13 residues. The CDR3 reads CAIRLDTGYGYTF. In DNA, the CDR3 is TGTGCCATCAGGCTGGACACCGGATATGGCTACACCTTC.

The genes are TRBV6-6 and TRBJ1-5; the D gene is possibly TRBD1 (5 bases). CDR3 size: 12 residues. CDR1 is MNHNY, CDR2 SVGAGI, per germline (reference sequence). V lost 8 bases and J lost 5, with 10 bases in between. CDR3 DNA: TGTGCCAGCCGGACACCGGATCAGCCCCAGCATTTT. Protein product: CASRTPDQPQHF.

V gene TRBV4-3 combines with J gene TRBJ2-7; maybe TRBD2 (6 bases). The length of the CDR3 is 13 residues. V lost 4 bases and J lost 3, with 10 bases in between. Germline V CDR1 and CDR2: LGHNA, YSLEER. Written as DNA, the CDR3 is TGCGCCAGCAGCCGGACGCGGGACTACGAGCAGTACTTC. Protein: CASSRTRDYEQYF.

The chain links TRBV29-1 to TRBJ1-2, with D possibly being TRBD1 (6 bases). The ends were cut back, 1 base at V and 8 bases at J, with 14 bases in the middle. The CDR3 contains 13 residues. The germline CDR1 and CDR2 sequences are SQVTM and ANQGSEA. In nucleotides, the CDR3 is TGCAGCGTTGAAGGGGGGCACGAACCAGGCTACACCTTC. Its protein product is CSVEGGHEPGYTF.

DNA of the CDR3: TGTGCCAGCAAGAGTAAGGGGGCCAGAGGAGAGACCCAGTACTTC. Protein product: CASKSKGARGETQYF. The chain joins TRBV27 to TRBJ2-5; 7 bases match TRBD1. CDR1 is MNHEY, CDR2 SMNVEV, per germline (reference sequence). The CDR3 covers 15 residues. V was pared by 7 bases and J by 4 bases, with 12 bases of the junction left unmatched.

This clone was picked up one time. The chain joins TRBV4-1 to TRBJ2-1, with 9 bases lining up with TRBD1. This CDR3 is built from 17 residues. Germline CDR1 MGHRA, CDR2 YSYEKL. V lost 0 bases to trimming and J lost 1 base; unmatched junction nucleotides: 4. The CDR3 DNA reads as TGCGCCAGCAGCCAAGATTACGGGACAGGGTCCTACAATGAGCAGTTCTTC. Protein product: CASSQDYGTGSYNEQFF.

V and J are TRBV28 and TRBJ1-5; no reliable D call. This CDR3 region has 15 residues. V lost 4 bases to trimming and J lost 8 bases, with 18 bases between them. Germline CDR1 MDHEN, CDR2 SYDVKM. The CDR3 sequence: CASSSPQPGTKPQHF. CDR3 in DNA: TGTGCCAGCAGTTCCCCGCAACCTGGTACAAAGCCCCAGCATTTT.

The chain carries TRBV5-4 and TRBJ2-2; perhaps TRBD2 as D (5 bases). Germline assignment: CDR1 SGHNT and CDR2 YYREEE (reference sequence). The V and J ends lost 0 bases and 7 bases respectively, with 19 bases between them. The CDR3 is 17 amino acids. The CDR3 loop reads CASSLVRGLVTYGELFF. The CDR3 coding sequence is TGTGCCAGCAGCTTGGTCAGAGGACTGGTAACTTACGGGGAGCTGTTTTTT.

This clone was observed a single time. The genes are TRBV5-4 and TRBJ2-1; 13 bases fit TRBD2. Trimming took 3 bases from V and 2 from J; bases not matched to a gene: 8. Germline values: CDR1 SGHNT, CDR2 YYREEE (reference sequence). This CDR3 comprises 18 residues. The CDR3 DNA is TGTGCCAGCAGCTCAAGGACTAGCGGGAGATTGGCCTACAATGAGCAGTTCTTC. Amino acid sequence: CASSSRTSGRLAYNEQFF.

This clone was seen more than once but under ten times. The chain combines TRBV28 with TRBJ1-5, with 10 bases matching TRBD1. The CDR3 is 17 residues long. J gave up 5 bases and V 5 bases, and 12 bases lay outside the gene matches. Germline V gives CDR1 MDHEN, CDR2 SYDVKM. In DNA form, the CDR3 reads TGTGCCAGCAGTGACAGGGGGCTAAGGAATCGAGATCAGCCCCAGCATTTT. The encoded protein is CASSDRGLRNRDQPQHF.

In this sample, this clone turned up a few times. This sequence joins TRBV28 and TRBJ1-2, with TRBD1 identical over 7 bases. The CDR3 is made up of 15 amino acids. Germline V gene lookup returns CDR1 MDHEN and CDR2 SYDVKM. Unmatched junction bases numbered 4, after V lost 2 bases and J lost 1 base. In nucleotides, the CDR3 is TGTGCCAGCAGTTTACCCGGACAGGTTAACTATGGCTACACCTTC. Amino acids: CASSLPGQVNYGYTF.

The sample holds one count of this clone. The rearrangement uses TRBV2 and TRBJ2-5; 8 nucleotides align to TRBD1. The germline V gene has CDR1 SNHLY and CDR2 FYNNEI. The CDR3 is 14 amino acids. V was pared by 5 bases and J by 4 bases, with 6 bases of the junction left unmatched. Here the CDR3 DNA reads TGTGCCAGCAGTAAAGACAGGGGCGGAGAGACCCAGTACTTC. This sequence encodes CASSKDRGGETQYF.

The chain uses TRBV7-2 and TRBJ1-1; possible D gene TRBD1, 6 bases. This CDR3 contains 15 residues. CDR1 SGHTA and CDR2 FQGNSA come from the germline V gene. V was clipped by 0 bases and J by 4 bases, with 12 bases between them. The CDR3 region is CASSLAQGGRTEAFF. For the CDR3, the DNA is TGTGCCAGCAGCTTAGCGCAAGGGGGACGCACTGAAGCTTTCTTT.